Presented here are 11 T cell receptor beta chains from one specimen sequenced in a study of resident and recirculating memory T cells in vitiligo. Clones were sequenced by immunoSEQ multiplex PCR, and TCRdb holds only the in-frame ones, with some missing. Here the sample spans 65,000 to 80,000 clones, about 91% being singletons. The specimen was blood. The receptor source for this set is a male donor with vitiligo.

This chain connects TRBV28 to TRBJ1-1, with D possibly TRBD1 on 6 matching bases. V was cut by 6 bases and J by 4 bases, with 15 bases left in between. The length of the CDR3 is 14 residues. CDR1 and CDR2 (germline): MDHEN, SYDVKM. The CDR3 reads CASSLAGAGTEAFF. The CDR3 nucleotides read TGTGCCAGCAGCTTGGCAGGGGCTGGCACTGAAGCTTTCTTT.

This chain uses TRBV6-5 with TRBJ1-2; 8 nucleotides align to TRBD1. This CDR3 contains 14 residues. The junction had 3 bases not matched to a gene; V was cut back by 0 bases and J by 6 bases. The germline gives CDR1 MNHEY, CDR2 SVGAGI. CDR3 region: CASSYSRTGHGYTF. The CDR3 DNA reads as TGTGCCAGCAGTTACTCGAGGACAGGGCATGGCTACACCTTC.

This clone appeared once. The chain is built from TRBV5-6 and TRBJ2-7; D is undetermined. This CDR3 spans 15 amino acids. Trimming left V 0 bases short and J 3 bases short, with 13 bases between. CDR1 and CDR2 from the germline V gene are SGHDT and YYEEEE. CDR3 in DNA: TGTGCCAGCAGCTTGGGTCAGCAGGCGCTCTACGAGCAGTACTTC. Translating it yields CASSLGQQALYEQYF.

This chain connects TRBV6-1 to TRBJ1-5; possibly TRBD1 for D (6 bases). Trimming took 2 bases from V and 0 from J, leaving 14 bases between them. This CDR3 region has 17 residues. CDR1 and CDR2 (germline): MNHNS, SASEGT. CDR3 DNA: TGTGCCAGCAGTGAATGGGACATACTTTATAGCAATCAGCCCCAGCATTTT. This codes for CASSEWDILYSNQPQHF.

This chain links TRBV27 with TRBJ2-1; 7 bases agree with TRBD1. CDR1 and CDR2 from the germline V gene are MNHEY and SMNVEV (reference sequence). J gave up 0 bases and V 2 bases, and 1 base lay outside the gene matches. The CDR3 is made up of 15 amino acids. The chain's CDR3 is CASSLTGDSYNEQFF. CDR3 DNA sequence: TGTGCCAGCAGTTTAACAGGGGACTCCTACAATGAGCAGTTCTTC.

V is TRBV9 and J is TRBJ2-3, with 11 nucleotides matching TRBD2. This CDR3 is built from 19 residues. V lost 4 bases to trimming and J lost 0 bases; unmatched junction nucleotides: 13. Germline V gene data show CDR1 as SGDLS and CDR2 as YYNGEE. The CDR3 DNA reads TGTGCCAGCAGCCACCCCCTAGCGGGAGGTGTTACTAGCACAGATACGCAGTATTTT. Its translation: CASSHPLAGGVTSTDTQYF.

The V gene is TRBV7-6, the J gene TRBJ2-5, with a tentative D call TRBD1 (7 bases). The germline V and J ends were trimmed by 2 bases and 5 bases, with 18 bases remaining between them. The V gene's germline CDR1 is SGHVS and CDR2 FNYEAQ. There are 16 residues in the CDR3. Here the CDR3 reads CASSLMSPAGGETQYF. The CDR3 bases are TGTGCCAGCAGCTTAATGAGCCCCGCAGGGGGGGAGACCCAGTACTTC.

This chain joins TRBV9 and TRBJ2-3, with 10 bases aligning to TRBD2. The CDR3 covers 15 residues. The germline CDR1 and CDR2 sequences are SGDLS and YYNGEE. With V trimmed by 3 bases and J by 7 bases, 8 bases remained unmatched. This chain's CDR3 is CASSGQAGGPNTQYF. The CDR3 DNA sequence: TGTGCCAGCAGCGGGCAAGCGGGAGGGCCAAATACGCAGTATTTT.

The rearrangement links TRBV7-3 to TRBJ2-5, with no clear D. The DNA end is more similar to TRBJ2-7, so the J call may be wrong. Germline V CDR1 and CDR2: SGHTA, FQGTGA. CDR3 length equals 15 residues. The CDR3 reads CASSPRPSVNYEQYF. CDR3 nucleotides: TGTGCCAGCAGCCCACGACCCTCTGTGAACTACGAGCAGTACTTC.

The V gene is TRBV28, the J gene TRBJ2-7; D is undetermined. With 6 bases removed from V and 0 bases from J, the gap between germline ends came to 15 bases. This CDR3 comprises 15 residues. Germline V gene lookup returns CDR1 MDHEN and CDR2 SYDVKM. The CDR3: CASRGATPSSYEQYF. The CDR3 DNA sequence: TGTGCCAGCAGGGGCGCGACCCCCAGCTCCTACGAGCAGTACTTC.

The V and J genes are TRBV28 and TRBJ2-7; the D gene is possibly TRBD2 (5 bases). Germline CDR1 and CDR2: MDHEN and SYDVKM. CDR3 size: 16 residues. V was pared by 2 bases and J by 0 bases, with 14 bases between. The CDR3 here is CASSLKLDSFSYEQYF. CDR3 DNA: TGTGCCAGCAGTTTAAAACTAGACTCCTTCTCCTACGAGCAGTACTTC.